This is a list of T cell receptor beta chains from one sample in a study of T cell responses to AZD1222 COVID-19 vaccine. The assay was immunoSEQ multiplex PCR, and TCRdb's table has in-frame clones only and misses some. The data show about 130,000 clones, with more than 80% seen just once and roughly 4.3% held by the top ten. Sequencing used peripheral blood, obtained on day 0 of AZD1222 vaccination. The receptors were sampled from an adult in good health. The CDR3 runs from the conserved cysteine through the conserved F or W. A D gene is named only where the DNA matches it firmly. Only some rows state a clone size, as once, few, many or a class for expanded clones.

J	V	size	length	D	CDR3
TRBJ1-2	TRBV28	.	12	.	CASSLSTTGYTF
TRBJ2-2	TRBV5-1	.	15	.	CANHLSRIGTGELFF
TRBJ1-2	TRBV2	.	13	TRBD1	CASTTGDSSSYTF
TRBJ1-1	TRBV5-1	.	14	TRBD1	CASSADRGWTEAFF
TRBJ2-1	TRBV11-2	.	16	.	CASSLYGGRSYNEQFF
TRBJ1-1	TRBV19	.	16	TRBD1	CASSGRTGGMNTEAFF
TRBJ1-1	TRBV3-1/TRBV3-2	.	15	TRBD1	CASTTGTGGYTEAFF
TRBJ2-1	TRBV7-6	.	18	TRBD2	CASSLAQATSGGAGEQFF
TRBJ2-1	TRBV28	.	13	.	CASSLGPFDEQFF
TRBJ1-6	TRBV5-1	.	15	.	CASSRDTNYNSPLHF
TRBJ1-1	TRBV28	.	14	.	CASNTYGRNTEAFF
TRBJ1-4	TRBV20-1	.	11	.	CSAPSNEKLFF
TRBJ1-4	TRBV5-1	.	14	.	CASSLEAGNEKLFF
TRBJ1-6	TRBV5-1	.	17	.	CASSQNGILDRNSPLHF
TRBJ2-2	TRBV5-1	.	12	.	CASSPTGGELFF
TRBJ1-1	TRBV12-3/TRBV12-4	.	12	.	CASSAKNTEAFF
TRBJ1-1	TRBV19	.	13	.	CASSPLRNTEAFF
TRBJ1-2	TRBV5-6	once	15	.	CASSEWGLHSYGYTF
TRBJ2-3	TRBV3-1/TRBV3-2	.	12	.	CASSQLGDTQYF
TRBJ1-2	TRBV28	.	12	.	CASSSPGEGYTF
TRBJ1-1	TRBV7-8	.	12	.	CASSPLNTEAFF
TRBJ1-1	TRBV30	.	11	.	CAWSVNTEAFF
TRBJ2-1	TRBV11-3	few	15	TRBD1	CASSPGTGGYNEQFF
TRBJ1-2	TRBV5-6	.	17	.	CASSLFWLGDRNYGYTF
TRBJ1-2	TRBV4-2	.	15	.	CASSQAEGGYYGYTF
TRBJ1-2	TRBV5-1	.	16	TRBD1	CASSLNQAAGGEGYTF
TRBJ2-7	TRBV6-5	few	14	.	CASSRSNTHYEQYF
TRBJ1-5	TRBV12-3/TRBV12-4	.	13	.	CASSSGADQPQHF
TRBJ2-7	TRBV5-5	.	14	.	CASSLERFSYEQYF
TRBJ2-3	TRBV3-1/TRBV3-2	.	15	.	CASSQDGGLRDTQYF
TRBJ1-1	TRBV10-3	once	14	.	CAISGGGRRAEAFF
TRBJ2-3	TRBV5-4	.	14	.	CASSQRVPTDTQYF
TRBJ2-3	TRBV14	.	14	.	CASSQHLRGDTQYF
TRBJ2-7	TRBV30	.	13	.	CAWDKSRGAIQYF
TRBJ2-7	TRBV7-3	once	13	.	CASSLTRYTEQYF
TRBJ1-3	TRBV6-1	.	15	.	CASSEWGRSGNTIYF
TRBJ2-7	TRBV7-9	.	15	TRBD1	CASSSGQGLLSEQYF